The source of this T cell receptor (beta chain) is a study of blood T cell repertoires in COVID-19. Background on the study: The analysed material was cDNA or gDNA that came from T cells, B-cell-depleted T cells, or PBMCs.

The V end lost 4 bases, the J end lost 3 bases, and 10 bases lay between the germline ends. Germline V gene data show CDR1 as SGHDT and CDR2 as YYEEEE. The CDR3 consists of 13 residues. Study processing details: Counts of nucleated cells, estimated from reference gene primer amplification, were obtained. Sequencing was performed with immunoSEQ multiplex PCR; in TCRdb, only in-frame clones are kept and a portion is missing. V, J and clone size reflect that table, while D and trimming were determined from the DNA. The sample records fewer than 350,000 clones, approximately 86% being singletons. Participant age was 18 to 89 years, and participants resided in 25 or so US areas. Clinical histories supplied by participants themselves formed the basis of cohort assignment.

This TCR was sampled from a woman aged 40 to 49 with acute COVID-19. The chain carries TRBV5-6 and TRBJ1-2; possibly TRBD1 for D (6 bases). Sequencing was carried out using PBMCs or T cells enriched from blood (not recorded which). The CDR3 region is CASSGRGYYGYTF. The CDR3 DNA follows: TGTGCCAGCAGCGGCAGGGGCTACTATGGCTACACCTTC.